The 24 T cell receptor beta chains presented below share a single source sample, sequenced in a study of CD8+ T cells in alopecia areata. Following RNA extraction, reverse transcription yielded cDNA that acted as the sequencing template. Profiled with immunoSEQ multiplex PCR; TCRdb holds only in-frame clones, not every one. The sample records 210,000 or so clones, around 66% being singletons. This sample's treatment: oral pan-JAK inhibitor, 5-10 mg twice daily. The source material was CD4+ T cells sorted from blood, sampled at approximately week 45, from a patient treated with tofacitinib. All receptors derive from a human donor with alopecia areata.

The chain is built from TRBV5-1 and TRBJ1-5; D is possibly TRBD1 (6 bases). V lost 0 bases to trimming and J lost 3 bases, with 7 bases between them. CDR1 is SGHRS, CDR2 YFSETQ, per germline. This CDR3 comprises 14 residues. The CDR3 protein is CASSLGDNNQPQHF. CDR3 nucleotides: TGCGCCAGCAGCTTGGGGGACAACAATCAGCCCCAGCATTTT.

The J gene is TRBJ1-1, the V gene TRBV29-1; a possible D gene is TRBD1 (6 bases). Germline V gene sequence: CDR1 SQVTM, CDR2 ANQGSEA. CDR3 length: 13 residues. The V end was cut by 5 bases, the J end by 3 bases, with 13 bases between. CDR3 protein: CSVKGELDTEAFF. The CDR3 region has the DNA TGCAGCGTTAAGGGGGAATTAGACACTGAAGCTTTCTTT.

This clone was observed a few times. The rearrangement uses TRBV5-4 and TRBJ2-7, with 8 positions matching TRBD1. V lost 4 bases to trimming and J lost 6 bases; unmatched junction nucleotides: 9. Germline CDR1 is SGHNT and CDR2 is YYREEE (reference sequence). This CDR3 contains 14 residues. The CDR3 DNA is TGTGCCAGCAGCCGCCTGGACAGGGCAGGCGAGCAGTACTTC. Its translation is CASSRLDRAGEQYF.

The J gene is TRBJ1-1, the V gene TRBV6-5, with D tentatively TRBD1 (5 bases). The CDR3 is made up of 13 amino acids. V gave up 10 bases and J gave up 11 bases, with 23 bases separating them. The germline CDR1 and CDR2 sequences are MNHEY and SVGAGI. The CDR3 is CATKDLRGAGAFF. In DNA, the CDR3 is TGTGCCACCAAAGACTTAAGAGGGGCCGGGGCTTTCTTT.

The gene calls are TRBV23-1 and TRBJ1-2, with D possibly matching TRBD1 (5 bases). TRBV23-1 is an open reading frame, and its role is uncertain. Trimming left V 0 bases short and J 4 bases short, with 9 bases between. The CDR3 is 14 residues long. CDR3 nucleotides: TGCGCCAGCAGTCAATCACCGGGACCCTATGGCTACACCTTC. Protein sequence: CASSQSPGPYGYTF.

This chain's CDR3 is CSARTGMNTEAFF. For the CDR3, the DNA is TGCAGCGCACGGACAGGTATGAACACTGAAGCTTTCTTT. V is TRBV29-1 and J is TRBJ1-1, with 7 bases that match TRBD1. This CDR3 has 13 residues. Germline V gene sequence: CDR1 SQVTM, CDR2 ANQGSEA. V gave up 7 bases and J gave up 0 bases; unmatched junction bases: 5.

The V call is TRBV4-1, the J call TRBJ1-1, with a tentative D call TRBD1 (5 bases). The length of the CDR3 is 12 residues. Germline values: CDR1 MGHRA, CDR2 YSYEKL. Trimming took 9 bases from V and 10 from J, leaving 18 bases between them. The CDR3 DNA sequence: TGCGCCAGTCTTAAGAGGGGAGGGCGAGCTTTCTTT. This codes for CASLKRGGRAFF.

V gene TRBV11-2 combines with J gene TRBJ2-3, with 10 bases lining up with TRBD2. V was pared by 5 bases and J by 0 bases, with 5 bases of the junction left unmatched. The CDR3 has 16 amino acids. Germline V lookup: CDR1 SGHAT, CDR2 FQNNGV. The CDR3 loop reads CASSQLTSGSTDTQYF. CDR3 nucleotide sequence: TGTGCCAGCAGCCAGCTGACTAGCGGGAGCACAGATACGCAGTATTTT.

This chain connects TRBV10-2 to TRBJ2-1, with 9 bases aligning to TRBD2. The CDR3 length is 15 residues. Germline loops: CDR1 WSHSY, CDR2 SAAADI. Trimming at V came to 4 bases and at J to 10 bases, leaving 11 bases not matched to a gene. The CDR3 DNA reads as TGCGCCAGCAGTGTAAGTCTAGCGGGGATAGGGGAGCAGTTCTTC. Translating it yields CASSVSLAGIGEQFF.

The rearrangement joins TRBV25-1 to TRBJ2-5; D gene unclear. Germline-derived CDR1 and CDR2 are MGHDK and SYGVNS. Trimming took off 1 base at V and 5 bases at J, with 11 bases between the two ends. The CDR3 runs 14 residues. CDR3 bases: TGTGCCAGCAGTGAATCGGATATGGTGGAGACCCAGTACTTC. Protein sequence: CASSESDMVETQYF.

The rearrangement uses TRBV19 and TRBJ2-2; 9 bases match TRBD1. V was clipped by 5 bases and J by 4 bases; unmatched bases: 8. Per the germline V gene, CDR1 is LNHDA and CDR2 is SQIVND (reference sequence). The CDR3 length is 16 residues. CDR3 loop: CASSLGQGSGTGELFF. As DNA, the CDR3 is TGTGCCAGTAGTCTTGGACAGGGGTCCGGCACCGGGGAGCTGTTTTTT.

V gene TRBV2 combines with J gene TRBJ1-2, with TRBD1 identical over 7 bases. CDR1 and CDR2 (germline): SNHLY, FYNNEI. The CDR3 spans 13 residues. J lost 5 bases, V lost 8 bases, and 8 bases had no gene match. The CDR3 here is CASGGQENYGYTF. CDR3 DNA: TGTGCCAGCGGAGGACAGGAAAATTATGGCTACACCTTC. The full variable domain, rest sourced from reference TRBV2 and TRBJ1-2, is EPEVTQTPSHQVTQMGQEVILRCVPISNHLYFYWYRQILGQKVEFLVSFYNNEISEKSEIFDDQFSVERPDGSNFTLKIRSTKLEDSAMYFCASGGQENYGYTFGSGTRLTVV.

The chain uses TRBV30 and TRBJ2-1; D not resolved. The V gene's germline CDR1 is GTSNPN and CDR2 SVGIG (reference sequence). V lost 0 bases and J lost 9, with 12 bases in between. The CDR3 is 13 residues long. The DNA of the CDR3 is TGTGCCTGGAGTGTGGGTGACGGCGGTGAGCAGTTCTTC. Protein product: CAWSVGDGGEQFF.

The CDR3 is CASSELGQGANEAFF. The CDR3 DNA reads as TGTGCCAGCAGTGAGTTAGGGCAGGGGGCCAATGAAGCTTTCTTT. The chain joins TRBV6-1 to TRBJ1-1; 8 bases are shared with TRBD1. Trimming removed 3 bases from V and 7 bases from J; junction bases left unmatched: 10. The CDR3 has 15 amino acids. Germline V CDR1 and CDR2: MNHNS, SASEGT.

The genes are TRBV10-3 and TRBJ1-1; D possibly corresponds to TRBD1 (5 bases). Trimming stripped 2 bases from V and 1 base from J, with 8 bases between. Germline V lookup: CDR1 ENHRY, CDR2 SYGVKD. This CDR3 contains 14 residues. CDR3 protein: CAISEVTGNTEAFF. Here the CDR3 DNA reads TGTGCCATCAGTGAGGTTACAGGGAACACTGAAGCTTTCTTT.

The V and J genes are TRBV15 and TRBJ2-7, with a tentative D call TRBD1 (6 bases). Germline assignment: CDR1 LNHNV and CDR2 YYDKDF (reference sequence). The CDR3 is made up of 15 amino acids. V lost 0 bases and J 1 base, leaving 10 bases between the germline ends. CDR3 in DNA: TGTGCCACCAGCAGAGAACCCCAGGGGTCCTACGAGCAGTACTTC. Its translation: CATSREPQGSYEQYF.

The chain employs TRBV30 and TRBJ1-5; a possible D gene is TRBD1 (5 bases). Germline CDR1 and CDR2: GTSNPN and SVGIG (reference sequence). V lost 3 bases to trimming and J lost 1 base, with 13 bases between them. There are 15 residues in the CDR3. CDR3 protein: CAWRAQGTSNQPQHF. The CDR3 DNA reads as TGTGCCTGGAGGGCCCAGGGTACCAGCAATCAGCCCCAGCATTTT.

This clone was counted between two and nine times. The CDR3 sequence is CASSHPTKSSYNEQFF. CDR3 in DNA: TGTGCCAGCAGCCACCCGACCAAAAGCTCCTACAATGAGCAGTTCTTC. The V and J genes are TRBV14 and TRBJ2-1; D is unresolved. This CDR3 is 16 amino acids long. Trimming pared 3 bases from V and 0 bases from J, leaving 12 bases between. CDR1 is SGHDN, CDR2 FVKESK, per germline.

The chain carries TRBV29-1 and TRBJ1-2; D gene ambiguous. The CDR3 has 11 residues. V lost 8 bases and J lost 7, with 14 bases in between. Germline CDR1 SQVTM, CDR2 ANQGSEA. CDR3: CSHLGSGGYTF. The DNA of the CDR3 is TGCAGCCATCTAGGGTCTGGTGGCTACACCTTC.

The rearrangement uses TRBV27 and TRBJ2-3; D unclear. Germline CDR1 is MNHEY and CDR2 is SMNVEV (reference sequence). CDR3 length: 14 amino acids. Deletions cut 2 bases from V and 2 bases from J, with 8 bases between. The CDR3 is CASSLRPHTDTQYF. The DNA of the CDR3 is TGTGCCAGCAGTTTACGGCCCCACACAGATACGCAGTATTTT.

The V and J genes are TRBV15 and TRBJ1-2; no definite D call. Deletions cut 1 base from V and 5 bases from J, with 14 bases between. Germline V gene lookup returns CDR1 LNHNV and CDR2 YYDKDF (reference sequence). This CDR3 spans 15 amino acids. CDR3 protein: CATSRVFRGSYGYTF. CDR3 in DNA: TGTGCCACCAGCAGAGTATTCCGGGGTTCGTATGGCTACACCTTC.

CDR3: CSVAIRAVNTEAFF. The DNA for the CDR3 is TGCAGCGTTGCGATCCGGGCAGTGAACACTGAAGCTTTCTTT. The rearrangement links TRBV29-1 to TRBJ1-1; D not resolved. Trimming shortened V by 4 bases and J by 0 bases, and 12 bases separated the two germline ends. The CDR3 length is 14 residues. CDR1 SQVTM and CDR2 ANQGSEA come from the germline V gene.

This clone was counted once. The rearrangement links TRBV9 to TRBJ1-2, with D hard to call. The CDR3 has 14 amino acids. V was clipped by 0 bases and J by 4 bases, with 10 bases between them. The V gene's germline CDR1 is SGDLS and CDR2 YYNGEE. This CDR3 is CASSVEGIAYGYTF. CDR3 DNA: TGTGCCAGCAGCGTAGAAGGGATTGCCTATGGCTACACCTTC.

The table lists this clone with a count of one. The V gene is TRBV25-1, the J gene TRBJ1-2; D is possibly TRBD1 (6 bases). The V and J ends lost 1 base and 2 bases respectively, with 14 bases between them. The CDR3 length is 16 residues. Germline V gene lookup returns CDR1 MGHDK and CDR2 SYGVNS. The CDR3 sequence is CASSESRQRGNYGYTF. The CDR3 DNA reads TGTGCCAGCAGTGAATCCCGACAGAGGGGGAACTATGGCTACACCTTC.